Sequencing of this TCR beta chain was carried out in a study of somatic mutations in cytotoxic T cells in rheumatoid arthritis. Study results and limitations: CD8+ T cells showed clonality that did not differ significantly between patients with rheumatoid arthritis and age-matched healthy controls.

V shed 0 bases and J shed 6 bases, with 15 bases lying between them. CDR1 is LGHNA, CDR2 YNFKEQ, per germline. The length of the CDR3 is 15 residues. The method was immunoSEQ multiplex PCR; TCRdb's version includes in-frame clones alone and lacks a portion of them. This table holds approximately 11,000 clones, almost 85% found once. As regards this clone: Antigen unknown.

The TCR sequence derives from a woman between 55 and 75 years old with rheumatoid arthritis. The chain joins TRBV4-2 to TRBJ2-7; a weak D match, TRBD1 (6 bases). The sequenced sample consisted of CD8+ T cells sorted from blood. CDR3 coding DNA: TGTGCCAGCAGCCAAGAGGATACAGGGTTCCGCGAGCAGTACTTC. This codes for CASSQEDTGFREQYF.